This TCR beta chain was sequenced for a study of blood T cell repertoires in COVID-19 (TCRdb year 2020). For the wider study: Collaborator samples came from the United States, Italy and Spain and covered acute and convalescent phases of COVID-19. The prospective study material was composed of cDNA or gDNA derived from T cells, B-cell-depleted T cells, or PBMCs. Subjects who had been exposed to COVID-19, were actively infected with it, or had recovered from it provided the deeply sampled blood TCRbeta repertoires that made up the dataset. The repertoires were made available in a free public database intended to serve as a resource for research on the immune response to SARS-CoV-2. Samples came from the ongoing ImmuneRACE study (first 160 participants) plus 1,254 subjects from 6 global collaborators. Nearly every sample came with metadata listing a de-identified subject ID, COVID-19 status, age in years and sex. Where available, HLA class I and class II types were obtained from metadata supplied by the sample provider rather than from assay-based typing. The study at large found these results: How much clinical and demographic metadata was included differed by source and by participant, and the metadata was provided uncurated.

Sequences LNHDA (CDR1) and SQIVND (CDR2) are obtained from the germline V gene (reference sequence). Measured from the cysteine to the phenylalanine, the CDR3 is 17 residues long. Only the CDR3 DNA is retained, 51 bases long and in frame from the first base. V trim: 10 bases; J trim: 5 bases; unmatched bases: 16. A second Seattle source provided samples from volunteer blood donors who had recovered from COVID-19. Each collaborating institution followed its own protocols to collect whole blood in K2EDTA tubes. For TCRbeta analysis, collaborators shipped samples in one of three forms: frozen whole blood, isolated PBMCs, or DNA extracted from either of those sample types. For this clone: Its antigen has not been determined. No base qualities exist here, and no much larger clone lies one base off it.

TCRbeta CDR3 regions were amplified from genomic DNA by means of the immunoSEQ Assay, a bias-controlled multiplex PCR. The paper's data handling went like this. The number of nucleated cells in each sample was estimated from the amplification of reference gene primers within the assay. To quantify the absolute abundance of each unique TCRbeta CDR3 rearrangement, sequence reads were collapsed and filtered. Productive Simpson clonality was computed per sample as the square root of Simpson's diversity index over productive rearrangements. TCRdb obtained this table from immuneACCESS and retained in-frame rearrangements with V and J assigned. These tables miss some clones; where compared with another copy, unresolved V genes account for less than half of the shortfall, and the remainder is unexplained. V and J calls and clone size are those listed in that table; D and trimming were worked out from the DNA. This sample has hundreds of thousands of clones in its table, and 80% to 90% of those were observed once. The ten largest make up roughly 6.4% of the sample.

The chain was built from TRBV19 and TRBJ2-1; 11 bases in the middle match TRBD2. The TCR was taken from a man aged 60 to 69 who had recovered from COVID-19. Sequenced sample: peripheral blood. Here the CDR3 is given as CATSNRLAGPIHNEQFF. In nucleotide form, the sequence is TGTGCCACCAGCAACCGACTAGCGGGACCGATACACAATGAGCAGTTCTTC. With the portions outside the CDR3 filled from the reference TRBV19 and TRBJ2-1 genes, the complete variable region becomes DGGITQSPKYLFRKEGQNVTLSCEQNLNHDAMYWYRQDPGQGLRLIYYSQIVNDFQKGDIAEGYSVSREKKESFPLTVTSAQKNPTAFYLCATSNRLAGPIHNEQFFGPGTRLTVL.